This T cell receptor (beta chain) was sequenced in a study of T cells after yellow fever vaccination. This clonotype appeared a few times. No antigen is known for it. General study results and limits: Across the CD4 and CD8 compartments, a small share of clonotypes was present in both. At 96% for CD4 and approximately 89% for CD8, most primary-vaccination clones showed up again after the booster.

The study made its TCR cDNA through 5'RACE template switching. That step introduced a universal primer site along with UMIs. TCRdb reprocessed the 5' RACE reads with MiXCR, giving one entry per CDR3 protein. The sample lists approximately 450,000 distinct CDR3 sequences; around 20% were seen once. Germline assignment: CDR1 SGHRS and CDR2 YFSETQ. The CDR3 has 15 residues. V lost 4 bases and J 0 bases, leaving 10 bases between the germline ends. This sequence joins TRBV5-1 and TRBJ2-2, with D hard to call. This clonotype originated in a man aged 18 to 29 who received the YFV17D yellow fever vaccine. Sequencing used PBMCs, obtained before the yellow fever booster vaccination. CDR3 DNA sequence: TGCGCCAGCAGCATACCTTCTGCGAACACCGGGGAGCTGTTTTTT. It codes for CASSIPSANTGELFF.